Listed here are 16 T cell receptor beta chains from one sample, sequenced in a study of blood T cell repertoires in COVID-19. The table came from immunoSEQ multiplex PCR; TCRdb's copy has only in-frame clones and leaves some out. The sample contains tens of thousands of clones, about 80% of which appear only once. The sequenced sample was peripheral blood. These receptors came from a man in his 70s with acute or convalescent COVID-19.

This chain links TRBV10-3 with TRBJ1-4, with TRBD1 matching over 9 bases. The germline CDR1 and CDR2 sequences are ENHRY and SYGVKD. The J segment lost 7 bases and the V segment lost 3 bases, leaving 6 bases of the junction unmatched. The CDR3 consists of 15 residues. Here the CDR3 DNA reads TGTGCCATCAGTGATACAGGGGGCGAGAGTGAAAAACTGTTTTTT. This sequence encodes CAISDTGGESEKLFF.

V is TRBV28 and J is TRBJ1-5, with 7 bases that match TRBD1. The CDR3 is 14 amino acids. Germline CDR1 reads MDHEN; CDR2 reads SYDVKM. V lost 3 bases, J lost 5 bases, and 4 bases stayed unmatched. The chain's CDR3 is CASSFGTEDQPQHF. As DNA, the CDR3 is TGTGCCAGCAGTTTTGGGACAGAAGATCAGCCCCAGCATTTT.

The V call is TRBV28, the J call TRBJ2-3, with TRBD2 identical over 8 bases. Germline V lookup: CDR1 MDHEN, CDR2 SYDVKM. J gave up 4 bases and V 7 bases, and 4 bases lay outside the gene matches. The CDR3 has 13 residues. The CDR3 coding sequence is TGTGCCAGCAACGCCGGGGGGGCAGATACGCAGTATTTT. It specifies CASNAGGADTQYF.

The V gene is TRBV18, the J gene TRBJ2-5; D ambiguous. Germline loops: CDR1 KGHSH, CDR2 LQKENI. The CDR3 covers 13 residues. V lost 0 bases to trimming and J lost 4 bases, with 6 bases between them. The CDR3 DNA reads TGTGCCAGCTCACCACCGGTCGGAGAGACCCAGTACTTC. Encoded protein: CASSPPVGETQYF.

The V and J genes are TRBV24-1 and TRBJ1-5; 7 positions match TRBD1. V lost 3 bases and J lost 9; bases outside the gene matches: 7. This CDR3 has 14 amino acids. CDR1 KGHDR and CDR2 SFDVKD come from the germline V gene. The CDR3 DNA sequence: TGTGCCACCAGTGATGGGGACAGTGGTAGGCCCCAGCATTTT. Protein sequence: CATSDGDSGRPQHF.

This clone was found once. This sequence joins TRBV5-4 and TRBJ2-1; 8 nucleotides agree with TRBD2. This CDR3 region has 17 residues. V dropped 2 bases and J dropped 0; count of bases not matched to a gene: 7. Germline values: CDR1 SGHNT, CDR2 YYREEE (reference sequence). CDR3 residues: CASSFTSGTSSYNEQFF. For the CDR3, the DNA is TGTGCCAGCAGCTTTACTTCCGGGACTAGCTCCTACAATGAGCAGTTCTTC.

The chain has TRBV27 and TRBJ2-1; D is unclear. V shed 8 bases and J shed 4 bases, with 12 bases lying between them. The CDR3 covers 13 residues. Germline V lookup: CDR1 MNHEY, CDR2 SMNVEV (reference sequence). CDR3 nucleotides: TGTGCCAGCTGGCGGCACGGGTACAATGAGCAGTTCTTC. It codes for CASWRHGYNEQFF.

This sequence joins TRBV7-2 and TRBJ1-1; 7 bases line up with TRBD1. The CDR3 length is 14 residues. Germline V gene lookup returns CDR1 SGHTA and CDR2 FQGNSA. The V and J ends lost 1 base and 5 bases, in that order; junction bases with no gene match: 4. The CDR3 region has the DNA TGTGCCAGCAGCTTAGACAGGGGAGAAACTGAAGCTTTCTTT. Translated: CASSLDRGETEAFF. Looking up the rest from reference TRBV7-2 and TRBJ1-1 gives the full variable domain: GAGVSQSPSNKVTEKGKDVELRCDPISGHTALYWYRQSLGQGLEFLIYFQGNSAPDKSGLPSDRFSAERTGGSVSTLTIQRTQQEDSAVYLCASSLDRGETEAFFGQGTRLTVV.

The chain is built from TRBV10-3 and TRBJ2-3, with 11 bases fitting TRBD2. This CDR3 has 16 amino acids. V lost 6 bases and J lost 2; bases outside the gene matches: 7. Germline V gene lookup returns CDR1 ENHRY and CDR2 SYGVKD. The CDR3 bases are TGTGCCATCAGCCTACTAGCGGGAGCCTTCACAGATACGCAGTATTTT. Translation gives CAISLLAGAFTDTQYF.

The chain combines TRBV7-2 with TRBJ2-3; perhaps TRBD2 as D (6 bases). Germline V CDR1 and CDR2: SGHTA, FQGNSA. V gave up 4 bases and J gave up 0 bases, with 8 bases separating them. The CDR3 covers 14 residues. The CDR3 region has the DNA TGTGCCAGCAGCTCCCTAGCGAGCACAGATACGCAGTATTTT. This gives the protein CASSSLASTDTQYF.

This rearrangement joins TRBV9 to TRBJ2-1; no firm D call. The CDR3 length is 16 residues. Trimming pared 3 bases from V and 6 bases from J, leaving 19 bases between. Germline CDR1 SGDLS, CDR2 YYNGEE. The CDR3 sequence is CASSATTGFSGNEQFF. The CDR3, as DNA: TGTGCCAGCAGCGCGACGACTGGGTTCTCGGGCAATGAGCAGTTCTTC.

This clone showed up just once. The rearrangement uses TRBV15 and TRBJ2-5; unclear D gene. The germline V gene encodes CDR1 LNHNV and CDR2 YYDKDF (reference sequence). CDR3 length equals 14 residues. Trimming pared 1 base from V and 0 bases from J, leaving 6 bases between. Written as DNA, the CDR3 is TGTGCCACCAGCAGAGGAGGCAACCAAGAGACCCAGTACTTC. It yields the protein CATSRGGNQETQYF.

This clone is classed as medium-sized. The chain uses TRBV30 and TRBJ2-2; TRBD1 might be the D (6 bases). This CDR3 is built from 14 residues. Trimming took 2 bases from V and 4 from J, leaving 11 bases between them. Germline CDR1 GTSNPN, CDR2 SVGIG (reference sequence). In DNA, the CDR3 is TGTGCCTGGAGTTTGACAGGACCCACCGGGGAGCTGTTTTTT. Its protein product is CAWSLTGPTGELFF.

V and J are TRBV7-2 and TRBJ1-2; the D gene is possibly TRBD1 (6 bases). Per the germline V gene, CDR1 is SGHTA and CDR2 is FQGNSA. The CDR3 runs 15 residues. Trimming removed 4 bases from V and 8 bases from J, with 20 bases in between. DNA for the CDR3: TGTGCCAGCAGCTCCTCCCAGGGGTTCAGCGGCGGCTACACCTTC. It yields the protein CASSSSQGFSGGYTF.

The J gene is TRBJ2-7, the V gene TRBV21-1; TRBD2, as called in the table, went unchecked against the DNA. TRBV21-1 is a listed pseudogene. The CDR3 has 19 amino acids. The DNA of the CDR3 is TGTGCCAGCAGCACCCGTCCCTCCCTAGCGGGGGGGCCTAGAAGAGAGCAGTACTTC. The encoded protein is CASSTRPSLAGGPRREQYF.

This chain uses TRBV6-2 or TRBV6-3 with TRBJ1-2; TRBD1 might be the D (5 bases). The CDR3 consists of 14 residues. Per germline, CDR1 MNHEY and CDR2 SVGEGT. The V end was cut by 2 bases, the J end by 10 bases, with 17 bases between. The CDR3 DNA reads TGTGCCAGCAGTTACCCCAGGGTGGAGACGGACTACACCTTC. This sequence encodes CASSYPRVETDYTF.